Listed below are T cell receptor beta chains from one sample, sequenced in a study of immune cell composition in non-small cell lung cancer. The table came from immunoSEQ multiplex PCR; TCRdb's copy has only in-frame clones and leaves some out. The sample includes roughly 970 clones, 70% to 85% seen only once; the top ten take 25% to 35%. Material for sequencing was non-adjacent lung tissue. Source of these receptors: a human donor with non-small cell lung cancer. Both conserved end residues are part of each CDR3. Each record gives: V gene, D gene, J gene, clone size, CDR3 protein, CDR3 DNA. The D gene is left open where the match is weak. Some rows have no size entry. The others give once, few or many, or a class for an expanded clone.

>TRBV28|TRBD1|TRBJ2-3|-
CASSTGGPDTQYF
TGTGCCAGCAGTACAGGGGGCCCAGATACGCAGTATTTT
>TRBV4-3|-|TRBJ2-5|-
CASSGTPTGDQETQYF
TGCGCCAGCAGCGGTACCCCAACAGGAGATCAAGAGACCCAGTACTTC
>TRBV15|-|TRBJ1-1|few
CATRERAGTEAFF
TGTGCCACCAGGGAGAGGGCTGGCACTGAAGCTTTCTTT
>TRBV28|TRBD1|TRBJ2-7|-
CASSLTGGVGSYEQYF
TGTGCCAGCAGTTTGACAGGGGGCGTTGGCTCCTACGAGCAGTACTTC
>TRBV27|-|TRBJ1-2|-
CASSSARGGDYGYTF
TGTGCCAGCAGTTCTGCACGGGGGGGAGACTATGGCTACACCTTC
>TRBV5-1|TRBD2|TRBJ2-7|-
CASSPYAGGQWEQYF
TGCGCCAGCAGCCCCTATGCGGGGGGACAATGGGAGCAGTACTTC
>TRBV19|-|TRBJ1-2|once
CASSRGRRTNYGYTF
TGTGCCAGTAGCCGCGGCCGCAGAACTAACTATGGCTACACCTTC
>TRBV4-2|-|TRBJ2-1|-
CASSQEGRREGEQFF
TGTGCCAGCAGCCAAGAGGGACGGCGGGAAGGTGAGCAGTTCTTC
>TRBV7-2|TRBD2|TRBJ2-1|-
CASSLALGGGSSYNEQFF
TGTGCCAGCAGCTTAGCCCTCGGGGGAGGGAGCTCCTACAATGAGCAGTTCTTC
>TRBV6-5|TRBD1|TRBJ1-2|large
CASSPQGSSNYGYTF
TGTGCCAGCAGTCCACAGGGGAGTAGTAACTATGGCTACACCTTC
>TRBV5-1|TRBD1|TRBJ2-7|-
CASSRGQGEQYF
TGCGCCAGCAGTCGAGGACAGGGCGAGCAGTACTTC
>TRBV7-6|-|TRBJ2-1|-
CASMNRNEQFF
TGTGCCAGCATGAACCGGAATGAGCAGTTCTTC
>TRBV10-3|TRBD2|TRBJ2-3|-
CAISEGLKLAGDREITDTQYF
TGTGCCATCAGTGAGGGACTCAAACTAGCGGGAGACAGGGAGATCACAGATACGCAGTATTTT
>TRBV19|TRBD2|TRBJ2-6|-
CASSKASGDLTF
TGTGCCAGTAGTAAGGCTAGCGGGGACCTGACTTTC
>TRBV4-1|-|TRBJ1-4|-
CASSRRGESEKLFF
TGCGCCAGCAGCCGCCGGGGGGAGAGTGAAAAACTGTTTTTT
>TRBV11-1|-|TRBJ2-5|-
CASSLVGTQYF
TGTGCCAGCAGCTTAGTCGGGACCCAGTACTTC
>TRBV28|-|TRBJ2-4|-
CASSFRRTAKNIQYF
TGTGCCAGCAGTTTTAGGAGGACAGCCAAAAACATTCAGTACTTC
>TRBV7-3|TRBD2|TRBJ2-1|-
CASSDRTSGRDNEQFF
TGTGCCAGCAGCGACCGGACTAGCGGGAGGGACAATGAGCAGTTCTTC
>TRBV7-2|-|TRBJ1-1|-
CASSYPSSGTEAFF
TGTGCCAGCAGCTACCCCTCATCGGGCACTGAAGCTTTCTTT
>TRBV28|TRBD1|TRBJ2-2|-
CASSLAGGDAGELFF
TGTGCCAGCAGTTTGGCAGGGGGCGACGCCGGGGAGCTGTTTTTT
>TRBV6-6|TRBD1|TRBJ1-3|-
CASTKLGQGTGNTIYF
TGTGCCAGCACCAAACTTGGACAGGGGACTGGAAACACCATATATTTT
>TRBV2|TRBD1|TRBJ1-2|-
CASSETSRTGDLLYGYTF
TGTGCCAGCAGCGAAACTAGTCGGACAGGCGACCTTCTCTATGGCTACACCTTC
>TRBV7-2|TRBD1|TRBJ2-1|once
CASIETGANEQFF
TGTGCCAGCATAGAGACAGGGGCCAATGAGCAGTTCTTC
>TRBV10-3|-|TRBJ2-1|-
CAISESMAGKYNEQFF
TGTGCCATCAGTGAGTCTATGGCGGGGAAGTACAATGAGCAGTTCTTC
>TRBV18|-|TRBJ2-7|-
CASSPEASVEQYF
TGTGCCAGCTCACCAGAGGCTAGCGTCGAGCAGTACTTC
>TRBV5-1|TRBD1|TRBJ2-2|-
CASSSKVAGGTTGELFF
TGCGCCAGCAGCTCGAAAGTGGCAGGGGGCACCACCGGGGAGCTGTTTTTT
>TRBV29-1|TRBD2|TRBJ2-3|-
CSVDASGFTDTQYF
TGCAGCGTTGACGCTAGCGGCTTCACAGATACGCAGTATTTT
>TRBV10-3|TRBD2|TRBJ2-7|-
CAIRGREGQNEQYF
TGTGCCATCAGGGGGCGGGAGGGCCAAAACGAGCAGTACTTC
>TRBV6-5|TRBD1|TRBJ1-5|-
CASSRDRINQPQHF
TGTGCCAGCAGCCGGGACAGGATCAATCAGCCCCAGCATTTT
>TRBV28|TRBD2|TRBJ2-3|-
CASSLSLSDGSEIGTRDITQYF
TGTGCCAGCAGTTTGTCCCTGTCCGACGGGTCCGAAATCGGGACTAGAGATATTACGCAGTATTTT
>TRBV9|TRBD2|TRBJ2-1|-
CASSPPSSGRGAEQFF
TGTGCCAGCAGCCCCCCCTCTAGCGGGAGGGGTGCTGAGCAGTTCTTC
>TRBV28|TRBD2|TRBJ2-2|-
CASSLSGGSSGELFF
TGTGCCAGCAGTTTAAGCGGGGGCTCGTCCGGGGAGCTGTTTTTT
>TRBV6-5|-|TRBJ2-7|-
CASSPWRKGYEQYF
TGTGCCAGCAGCCCTTGGAGGAAAGGCTACGAGCAGTACTTC
>TRBV4-3|TRBD2|TRBJ2-3|-
CASSQEWSGGVRTDTQYF
TGCGCCAGCAGCCAAGAATGGTCTGGGGGGGTCCGCACAGATACGCAGTATTTT
>TRBV4-2|TRBD2|TRBJ2-7|-
CASSQEVAGSYEQYF
TGTGCCAGCAGCCAAGAGGTAGCGGGCTCCTACGAGCAGTACTTC
>TRBV7-9|TRBD2|TRBJ2-2|-
CASSSWERESGTGELFF
TGTGCCAGCAGCTCCTGGGAGCGGGAGTCGGGCACCGGGGAGCTGTTTTTT